A selection of T cell receptor beta chains follows, all from one sample in a study of CD4+ T cells in melanoma. TCRdb's copy holds only in-frame clones and misses some; the assay was immunoSEQ multiplex PCR. This sample has roughly 110,000 clones, with around 93% found just once. Sequencing was carried out using peripheral blood. Every receptor here comes from a human donor with melanoma. CDR3s include the opening cysteine and the closing phenylalanine or tryptophan. D genes are given only for firm matches. The size entry is marked missing in some rows and otherwise reads once, few, many or a size class.

NA,NA,TRBJ2-6,TRBV19,CASTVTPYRANVLTF,TGTGCCAGTACTGTAACTCCGTATCGGGCCAACGTCCTGACTTTC
NA,NA,TRBJ1-3,TRBV28,CASSSPGDVGNTIYF,TGTGCCAGCAGTTCCCCAGGGGACGTCGGAAACACCATATATTTT
NA,NA,TRBJ1-1,TRBV4-2,CASSRKTGGETEAFF,TGTGCCAGCAGCCGAAAGACGGGGGGGGAGACTGAAGCTTTCTTT
NA,NA,TRBJ2-5,TRBV7-3,CASSPRAEQETQYF,TGTGCCAGCAGCCCACGGGCGGAGCAAGAGACCCAGTACTTC
NA,NA,TRBJ2-3,TRBV2,CASSDFQADTQYF,TGTGCCAGCAGTGATTTTCAGGCCGATACGCAGTATTTT
TRBD1,NA,TRBJ2-3,TRBV5-1,CASSLGGRGIDTQYF,TGCGCCAGCAGTTTAGGGGGCCGAGGGATAGATACGCAGTATTTT
NA,few,TRBJ2-2,TRBV29-1,CSVVLGAGELFF,TGCAGCGTTGTCTTGGGGGCCGGGGAGCTGTTTTTT
NA,NA,TRBJ2-2,TRBV7-6,CASSLRSGLETGELFF,TGTGCCAGCAGCCTTAGGTCCGGGTTGGAAACCGGGGAGCTGTTTTTT
NA,NA,TRBJ1-6,TRBV7-2,CASSLGGINPWDSPLHF,TGTGCCAGCAGCTTAGGGGGGATAAACCCTTGGGATTCACCCCTCCACTTT
TRBD2,NA,TRBJ2-5,TRBV25-1,CASIEGGKETQYF,TGTGCCAGCATTGAGGGAGGGAAGGAGACCCAGTACTTC
TRBD1,NA,TRBJ2-3,TRBV6-4,CASSDRTGTDTQYF,TGTGCCAGCAGTGACAGGACAGGGACAGATACGCAGTATTTT
TRBD2,NA,TRBJ2-1,TRBV7-3,CASSSRLADSEQFF,TGTGCCAGCAGCTCCCGACTAGCAGATAGTGAGCAGTTCTTC
NA,NA,TRBJ2-6,TRBV6-5,CASRTISGANVLTF,TGTGCCAGCAGAACAATATCTGGGGCCAACGTCCTGACTTTC
NA,NA,TRBJ2-1,TRBV5-1,CASSKSLDEQFF,TGCGCCAGCAGCAAGAGTTTGGATGAGCAGTTCTTC
NA,NA,TRBJ2-5,TRBV10-3,CAISGRQSRETQYF,TGTGCCATCAGTGGGAGACAGTCTCGGGAGACCCAGTACTTC